This T cell receptor beta chain emerged from a study of shared clonotypes between healthy human individuals. From germline, CDR1 is SGHRS and CDR2 YFSETQ. The CDR3 is made up of 16 amino acids. The V gene lost 4 bases and the J gene lost 8 bases, with 22 bases spanning the gap. General study points: Having only a few donors restricted how much genetic and exposure-history diversity was captured. Shared clonotypes: about 5.3% naive CD4, about 3.3% naive CD8, 2.3% memory CD4, approximately 0.41% memory CD8.

This table comes from immunoSEQ multiplex PCR, and its TCRdb copy is limited to in-frame clones, with some not included. The table has around 2,000,000 clones, about 93% seen once. Positively selected for CCR7, the CD45RO-negative cells used as naive CD8 cells excluded terminally differentiated effector memory CD45RA+ cells. As for this clone: Its antigen is still unknown.

This TCR came from a man younger than 35 in good health. Some clones in this sample may be carry-over from other donors' samples. V is TRBV5-1 and J is TRBJ2-1, with D perhaps matching TRBD2 (6 bases). The specimen sequenced was naive CD8+ T cells from PBMCs. CDR3 nucleotide sequence: TGCGCCAGCAGCGTTTTCAAGGGGAGGATCAAAGATGAGCAGTTCTTC. This encodes CASSVFKGRIKDEQFF.